Listed here are 13 T cell receptor beta chains from one sample, sequenced in a study of shared clonotypes between healthy human individuals. Naivety among CD8 cells was defined by CD45RO negativity and positive CCR7 selection, thereby excluding terminally differentiated effector memory CD45RA+ cells. Measured with immunoSEQ multiplex PCR; TCRdb has only the in-frame clones, and not every one. The sample lists under 2,000,000 clones, roughly 94% seen once, with more than 0.95% in the top ten. Sequences were obtained from naive CD8+ T cells sorted from blood. The receptors were gathered from a man aged 18 to 35 in good health.

The V and J genes are TRBV28 and TRBJ2-1; 16 bases are shared with TRBD2. The CDR3 is made up of 15 amino acids. Per the germline V gene, CDR1 is MDHEN and CDR2 is SYDVKM. V shed 6 bases, J shed 4 bases, and the junction held 0 bases outside the gene matches. CDR3 coding DNA: TGTGCCAGCAGGGGACTAGCGGGGGGGTACAATGAGCAGTTCTTC. This gives the protein CASRGLAGGYNEQFF.

This chain connects TRBV7-9 to TRBJ1-2; the match to TRBD1 covers 7 bases. The CDR3 is 17 amino acids. After removal of 1 base from V and 0 bases from J, the junction contained 8 bases not matched to a gene. Germline V gene data show CDR1 as SEHNR and CDR2 as FQNEAQ (reference sequence). CDR3 bases: TGTGCCAGCAGCTTAGAAGACGGACAGGTGGCTAACTATGGCTACACCTTC. It translates to CASSLEDGQVANYGYTF.

The chain combines TRBV7-9 with TRBJ2-7; TRBD1 agrees at 8 bases. Trimming took 4 bases from V and 5 from J; bases not matched to a gene: 7. This CDR3 region has 14 residues. Looked up from germline, CDR1 is SEHNR and CDR2 is FQNEAQ (reference sequence). The CDR3 loop reads CASSSGQVRHEQYF. CDR3 nucleotide sequence: TGTGCCAGCAGCTCGGGACAGGTTCGTCACGAGCAGTACTTC. Full variable domain (missing parts from reference TRBV7-9 and TRBJ2-7): DTGVSQNPRHKITKRGQNVTFRCDPISEHNRLYWYRQTLGQGPEFLTYFQNEAQLEKSRLLSDRFSAERPKGSFSTLEIQRTEQGDSAMYLCASSSGQVRHEQYFGPGTRLTVT.

The genes are TRBV13 and TRBJ1-1; D gene ambiguous. Per germline, CDR1 PRHDT and CDR2 FYEKMQ (reference sequence). V lost 7 bases and J lost 5, with 14 bases in between. The CDR3 length is 13 residues. The CDR3 sequence: CASTPPHGTEAFF. The DNA for the CDR3 is TGTGCCAGCACTCCCCCACATGGGACTGAAGCTTTCTTT.

This rearrangement joins TRBV27 to TRBJ2-1, with 9 bases identical to TRBD1. J gave up 8 bases and V 3 bases, and 5 bases lay outside the gene matches. The germline gives CDR1 MNHEY, CDR2 SMNVEV (reference sequence). The CDR3 runs 14 residues. In nucleotides, the CDR3 is TGTGCCAGCAGTTTTTCAGGGGACAGGGATGAGCAGTTCTTC. Translating it yields CASSFSGDRDEQFF.

A note on this clone: This may be a read error: a much more frequent sequence differs by one nucleotide. At the DNA level, this CDR3 is encoded by other sequences in the same sample as well. CDR3 DNA: TGTGCCAGCAGCTTAGGAACCGGGAGCTCCTACAATGAGCAGTTCTTC. It encodes CASSLGTGSSYNEQFF. The chain is built from TRBV7-9 and TRBJ2-1; tentative D call: TRBD2 (6 bases). Trimming shortened V by 1 base and J by 0 bases, and 10 bases separated the two germline ends. CDR1 and CDR2 from the germline V gene are SEHNR and FQNEAQ (reference sequence). The CDR3 covers 16 residues. Looking up the rest from reference TRBV7-9 and TRBJ2-1 gives the full variable domain: DTGVSQNPRHKITKRGQNVTFRCDPISEHNRLYWYRQTLGQGPEFLTYFQNEAQLEKSRLLSDRFSAERPKGSFSTLEIQRTEQGDSAMYLCASSLGTGSSYNEQFFGPGTRLTVL.

In the case of this clone: Other nucleotide sequences in the sample specify the same CDR3. The V call is TRBV4-2, the J call TRBJ2-3; D not certain. The V gene lost 1 base and the J gene lost 4 bases, with 3 bases spanning the gap. The CDR3 totals 12 residues. CDR1 and CDR2 (germline): LGHNA, YNFKEQ. CDR3 protein: CASSQGPDTQYF. In nucleotides, the CDR3 is TGTGCCAGCAGCCAAGGGCCAGATACGCAGTATTTT.

The chain is built from TRBV18 and TRBJ2-2, with D possibly being TRBD2 (5 bases). The CDR3 is 16 residues long. Trimming removed 3 bases from V and 0 bases from J, with 11 bases in between. Per germline, CDR1 KGHSH and CDR2 LQKENI. Written as DNA, the CDR3 is TGTGCCAGCTCACCCTCGCGGGCTACGAACACCGGGGAGCTGTTTTTT. Translation: CASSPSRATNTGELFF.

The chain joins TRBV19 to TRBJ1-5; tentatively, D is TRBD1 (5 bases). In germline, CDR1 is LNHDA, CDR2 SQIVND (reference sequence). V shed 5 bases and J shed 5 bases, with 19 bases lying between them. The CDR3 consists of 16 residues. CDR3 amino acids: CASSDGRTYTDQPQHF. Written as DNA, the CDR3 is TGTGCCAGTAGTGACGGGAGGACATACACGGATCAGCCCCAGCATTTT.

CDR3 amino acids: CASSLQGDSGANVLTF. Here the CDR3 DNA reads TGTGCCAGCAGTTTGCAGGGGGACTCTGGGGCCAACGTCCTGACTTTC. The chain couples TRBV27 to TRBJ2-6; 7 bases fit TRBD1. The CDR3 sequence is 16 residues long. V shed 3 bases and J 0 bases; nucleotides not matched to a gene: 2. In germline, CDR1 is MNHEY, CDR2 SMNVEV (reference sequence).

The chain uses TRBV5-1 and TRBJ1-2; 7 bases agree with TRBD1. The V gene's germline CDR1 is SGHRS and CDR2 YFSETQ. The length of the CDR3 is 17 residues. With 4 bases clipped from V and 3 bases from J, the junction kept 15 bases outside the gene matches. In DNA form, the CDR3 reads TGCGCCAGCAGCCTTGACGGTTCATGGACAGGAGACTATGGCTACACCTTC. This codes for CASSLDGSWTGDYGYTF.

The V and J genes are TRBV19 and TRBJ2-7; D is perhaps TRBD1 (6 bases). Germline CDR1 LNHDA, CDR2 SQIVND (reference sequence). The V gene lost 5 bases and the J gene lost 1 base, with 9 bases spanning the gap. CDR3 length equals 13 residues. The CDR3 region has the DNA TGTGCCAGTAGTGACAGGAATTCCTACGAGCAGTACTTC. It encodes CASSDRNSYEQYF.

V usage is TRBV6-1 and J usage is TRBJ2-3; TRBD1 might be the D (6 bases). Between the trimmed V and J ends, which lost 7 bases and 0 bases, there was a span of 14 bases. Germline loops: CDR1 MNHNS, CDR2 SASEGT. The CDR3 consists of 15 residues. CDR3: CASTLDSLSTDTQYF. The CDR3 DNA sequence: TGTGCCAGCACTCTGGACAGCCTGAGCACAGATACGCAGTATTTT.